The 25 T cell receptor beta chains reported below all come from one sample, sequenced in a study of cytomegalovirus exposure and HLA in healthy donors. PCR primers comprised 60 Vbeta and 13 Jbeta primers. The repertoire was sequenced with immunoSEQ multiplex PCR; TCRdb's copy has only in-frame clones and lacks some. Of some 65,000 clones listed, 70% to 80% are singletons. Sequences were obtained from PBMCs. These receptors originate from a girl between 10 and 17 years old in good health and CMV-seropositive.

The CDR3: CASSSRTRSYEQYF. The CDR3 coding sequence is TGTGCCAGCAGCTCGCGGACTAGGTCCTACGAGCAGTACTTC. The genes are TRBV7-2 and TRBJ2-7; TRBD2 matches 7 bases. CDR1 and CDR2 (germline): SGHTA, FQGNSA. V dropped 4 bases and J dropped 1; count of bases not matched to a gene: 4. This CDR3 is built from 14 residues. Full variable domain (remainder filled in from reference TRBV7-2 and TRBJ2-7): GAGVSQSPSNKVTEKGKDVELRCDPISGHTALYWYRQSLGQGLEFLIYFQGNSAPDKSGLPSDRFSAERTGGSVSTLTIQRTQQEDSAVYLCASSSRTRSYEQYFGPGTRLTVT.

The gene calls are TRBV6-5 and TRBJ2-1; 11 bases are a match to TRBD2. The V segment lost 6 bases and the J segment 4 bases; nucleotides outside the gene matches: 5. The CDR3 runs to 15 residues. The germline CDR1 and CDR2 sequences are MNHEY and SVGAGI. CDR3 DNA: TGTGCCAGCAGCTCGACTAGCGGGAAGTACAATGAGCAGTTCTTC. Protein: CASSSTSGKYNEQFF.

The chain combines TRBV4-1 with TRBJ1-3; TRBD1 is a possible D gene (6 bases). This CDR3 has 18 amino acids. CDR1 and CDR2 (germline): MGHRA, YSYEKL. V lost 4 bases to trimming and J lost 5 bases, with 24 bases between them. The CDR3 region is CASSRLLPITGIRNTIYF. The CDR3 region has the DNA TGCGCCAGCAGCCGATTACTTCCCATTACAGGGATAAGAAACACCATATATTTT.

The rearrangement links TRBV10-2 to TRBJ2-7, with 11 nucleotides matching TRBD2. Germline CDR1 and CDR2: WSHSY and SAAADI. The ends lost 5 bases at V and 0 bases at J; junction bases unmatched: 3. The CDR3 runs 15 residues. The DNA for the CDR3 is TGCGCCAGCAGTTTAGCGGGAGGGATCTCCTACGAGCAGTACTTC. Translated, it gives CASSLAGGISYEQYF.

This chain uses TRBV27 with TRBJ2-1; D may be TRBD2 (5 bases). CDR3 length equals 16 residues. Germline CDR1 is MNHEY and CDR2 is SMNVEV (reference sequence). Deletions cut 6 bases from V and 5 bases from J, with 20 bases between. CDR3 amino acids: CASSQTGFGGHNEQFF. In nucleotides, the CDR3 is TGTGCCAGCAGCCAAACGGGGTTCGGCGGCCACAATGAGCAGTTCTTC.

The V gene is TRBV25-1, the J gene TRBJ1-6, with D perhaps matching TRBD1 (6 bases). CDR3 length: 14 residues. Deletions cut 5 bases from V and 2 bases from J, with 7 bases between. Germline CDR1 and CDR2: MGHDK and SYGVNS. The CDR3 is CASSKGAYNSPLHF. The CDR3 DNA sequence: TGTGCCAGCAGTAAGGGGGCCTATAATTCACCCCTCCACTTT.

CDR3 sequence: CASMPPRRVLMYPEAFF. CDR3 DNA sequence: TGCGCCAGCATGCCCCCTCGCAGGGTGTTAATGTACCCTGAAGCTTTCTTT. The gene calls are TRBV10-2 and TRBJ1-1, with TRBD1 as a possible D gene (5 bases). The CDR3 is 17 residues long. The V and J ends lost 7 bases and 6 bases respectively, with 27 bases between them. Germline assignment: CDR1 WSHSY and CDR2 SAAADI.

The chain couples TRBV15 to TRBJ2-1; 7 nucleotides agree with TRBD2. V shed 0 bases, J shed 7 bases, and the junction held 6 bases outside the gene matches. There are 15 residues in the CDR3. Germline assignment: CDR1 LNHNV and CDR2 YYDKDF (reference sequence). DNA for the CDR3: TGTGCCACCAGCAGAGATCTCGGGAGGACGAATGAGCAGTTCTTC. Translated: CATSRDLGRTNEQFF.

This clone was observed a handful of times. The J gene is TRBJ2-1, the V gene TRBV7-6; 11 nucleotides match TRBD1. Germline V gene sequence: CDR1 SGHVS, CDR2 FNYEAQ. Losses at the gene ends were 5 bases for V and 12 bases for J; bases not matched to a gene: 3. The CDR3 length is 12 residues. CDR3: CASSPDRGRQFF. Here the CDR3 DNA reads TGTGCCAGCAGCCCGGACAGGGGGCGGCAGTTCTTC. The whole variable domain, filled in from reference TRBV7-6 and TRBJ2-1, reads GAGVSQSPRYKVTKRGQDVALRCDPISGHVSLYWYRQALGQGPEFLTYFNYEAQQDKSGLPNDRFSAERPEGSISTLTIQRTEQRDSAMYRCASSPDRGRQFFGPGTRLTVL.

The chain uses TRBV6-5 and TRBJ1-1; the match to TRBD1 covers 9 bases. V trimming: 7 bases; J trimming: 4 bases; junction bases outside the gene matches: 7. CDR3 length: 14 amino acids. Germline CDR1 reads MNHEY; CDR2 reads SVGAGI. In DNA form, the CDR3 reads TGTGCCAGCAAAACAGGGGGCGCGCCCACTGAAGCTTTCTTT. This encodes CASKTGGAPTEAFF.

This chain uses TRBV4-1 with TRBJ1-5; TRBD1 is a possible D gene (6 bases). Germline values: CDR1 MGHRA, CDR2 YSYEKL. With 1 base removed from V and 8 bases from J, the gap between germline ends came to 18 bases. The CDR3 loop spans 16 amino acids. CDR3 in amino acids: CASSQVAQGNGKPQHF. The CDR3 nucleotides are TGCGCCAGCAGCCAAGTAGCCCAGGGGAACGGGAAGCCCCAGCATTTT.

The J gene is TRBJ2-1, the V gene TRBV6-4; possibly TRBD2 for D (6 bases). In germline, CDR1 is MRHNA, CDR2 SNTAGT. Trimming pared 0 bases from V and 8 bases from J, leaving 14 bases between. The CDR3 has 15 amino acids. The CDR3 protein is CASSDSESPGDEQFF. Written as DNA, the CDR3 is TGTGCCAGCAGTGACTCGGAGTCTCCGGGGGATGAGCAGTTCTTC.

For this clone: This sample includes further DNA sequences coding for the same CDR3. The V gene is TRBV7-9, the J gene TRBJ2-3; D unclear. The V end was cut by 3 bases, the J end by 0 bases, with 7 bases between. CDR3 size: 14 residues. CDR1 is SEHNR, CDR2 FQNEAQ, per germline (reference sequence). CDR3 region: CASSLSRSTDTQYF. CDR3 in DNA: TGTGCCAGCAGCTTGTCGCGGAGCACAGATACGCAGTATTTT.

This chain links TRBV27 with TRBJ2-7, with 9 nucleotides matching TRBD2. Germline lookup yields CDR1 MNHEY and CDR2 SMNVEV (reference sequence). The CDR3 has 15 residues. Losses at the gene ends were 8 bases for V and 0 bases for J; bases not matched to a gene: 8. The CDR3 DNA follows: TGTGCCAGCCGCTCCACTAGCGGGCGCTCCTACGAGCAGTACTTC. Its protein product is CASRSTSGRSYEQYF.

This chain links TRBV7-9 with TRBJ2-7, with TRBD1 identical over 9 bases. This CDR3 has 16 residues. The trim removed 5 bases at V and 1 base at J, leaving 9 bases unmatched. CDR1 and CDR2 from the germline V gene are SEHNR and FQNEAQ (reference sequence). In nucleotides, the CDR3 is TGTGCCAGCAGCGCCTACAGGGGGCGAGGTTCCTACGAGCAGTACTTC. Its protein is CASSAYRGRGSYEQYF.

The CDR3 coding sequence is TGTGCCAGCAGCCCCGCCAGCGGATCCTCCTACGAGCAGTACTTC. Its translation: CASSPASGSSYEQYF. The V and J genes are TRBV7-2 and TRBJ2-7; D is perhaps TRBD2 (5 bases). Per the germline V gene, CDR1 is SGHTA and CDR2 is FQGNSA. Trimming pared 5 bases from V and 0 bases from J, leaving 14 bases between. This CDR3 is built from 15 residues.

The chain uses TRBV7-6 and TRBJ1-3, with a tentative D call TRBD1 (6 bases). V was shortened by 11 bases and J by 3 bases, with 8 bases between the two germline ends. CDR1 and CDR2 from the germline V gene are SGHVS and FNYEAQ. This CDR3 is built from 11 residues. The CDR3 reads CAWGLGNTIYF. The CDR3 bases are TGTGCCTGGGGGCTTGGAAACACCATATATTTT.

The rearrangement joins TRBV19 to TRBJ1-2, with 8 bases fitting TRBD1. The ends lost 6 bases at V and 6 bases at J; junction bases unmatched: 3. The V gene's germline CDR1 is LNHDA and CDR2 SQIVND (reference sequence). The CDR3 is made up of 12 amino acids. This chain's CDR3 is CASRTGANGYTF. DNA for the CDR3: TGTGCCAGTAGGACAGGGGCCAATGGCTACACCTTC.

Only one count was recorded for this clone. J is TRBJ2-7 and V is TRBV5-1; 8 bases agree with TRBD1. Per the germline V gene, CDR1 is SGHRS and CDR2 is YFSETQ. CDR3 length equals 14 residues. The V and J ends lost 2 bases and 3 bases, in that order; junction bases with no gene match: 4. The CDR3 reads CASSLGQGGYEQYF. As DNA, the CDR3 is TGCGCCAGCAGCTTAGGACAGGGTGGCTACGAGCAGTACTTC.

This sequence joins TRBV27 and TRBJ1-2; D is unclear. Trimming pared 8 bases from V and 1 base from J, leaving 11 bases between. CDR3 length equals 13 residues. The germline V gene encodes CDR1 MNHEY and CDR2 SMNVEV (reference sequence). CDR3 DNA: TGTGCCAGCGCCATCGGGATTAACTATGGCTACACCTTC. It yields the protein CASAIGINYGYTF.

The rearrangement joins TRBV2 to TRBJ2-5; 7 nucleotides line up with TRBD1. CDR1 is SNHLY, CDR2 FYNNEI, per germline. This CDR3 contains 13 residues. V trimming: 3 bases; J trimming: 5 bases; junction bases outside the gene matches: 3. The CDR3 protein is CASSDTGAETQYF. The CDR3 nucleotides are TGTGCCAGCAGTGATACAGGGGCTGAGACCCAGTACTTC.

V and J are TRBV6-5 and TRBJ2-3, with D unclear. The CDR3 covers 14 residues. Germline values: CDR1 MNHEY, CDR2 SVGAGI. V gave up 1 base and J gave up 1 base, with 6 bases separating them. CDR3: CASSYLARTDTQYF. The CDR3 bases are TGTGCCAGCAGTTACTTAGCCCGCACAGATACGCAGTATTTT.

The rearrangement links TRBV5-5 to TRBJ1-1, with TRBD1 matching over 7 bases. The CDR3 loop spans 15 amino acids. Germline assignment: CDR1 SGHKS and CDR2 YYEKEE (reference sequence). V lost 0 bases, J lost 4 bases, and 6 bases stayed unmatched. The CDR3 loop is CASSLGPGTATEAFF. The CDR3 coding sequence is TGTGCCAGCAGCTTGGGTCCCGGGACAGCCACTGAAGCTTTCTTT.

The rearrangement uses TRBV14 and TRBJ2-7, with a tentative D call TRBD2 (6 bases). The CDR3 loop spans 15 amino acids. Germline loops: CDR1 SGHDN, CDR2 FVKESK. Trimming pared 1 base from V and 0 bases from J, leaving 10 bases between. The CDR3 DNA reads as TGTGCCAGCAGCCAAGGATGGCGGGGCTCCTACGAGCAGTACTTC. Its protein is CASSQGWRGSYEQYF.

The genes are TRBV30 and TRBJ2-7; 7 nucleotides match TRBD2. The CDR3 has 14 residues. CDR1 GTSNPN and CDR2 SVGIG come from the germline V gene (reference sequence). V shed 3 bases, J shed 2 bases, and the junction held 7 bases outside the gene matches. The CDR3 spells CAWSWREGAYEQYF. The CDR3 coding sequence is TGTGCCTGGAGCTGGAGGGAGGGAGCCTACGAGCAGTACTTC.